Detailed here is one T cell receptor (beta chain). The CDR3 extends over 13 amino acids. V gave up 4 bases and J gave up 3 bases, with 10 bases separating them. Germline V lookup: CDR1 SNHLY, CDR2 FYNNEI. The data derive from a study of T cells after yellow fever vaccination. MiXCR, run by TCRdb on the 5' RACE reads, gives a single entry per CDR3 protein. The sample contains around 300,000 distinct CDR3 sequences, over 3.5% of which appear only once. This specimen consisted of PBMCs, obtained 5 days after the yellow fever booster vaccination. The chain carries TRBV2 and TRBJ2-7; possibly TRBD1 for D (5 bases). The receptor was derived from a man aged 18 to 30 who received the YFV17D yellow fever vaccine. CDR3 sequence reads: CASSGTPGYEQYF. CDR3 sequence (DNA): TGTGCCAGCAGTGGGACACCCGGCTACGAGCAGTACTTC.